The TCR beta chain described here comes from a study of blood T cell repertoires in COVID-19 (dated by TCRdb to the early 2020s). With regard to the full study: The collaborator samples originated in the United States, Italy and Spain and spanned the acute and convalescent phases of COVID-19. The material from the prospective study consisted of cDNA or gDNA derived from T cells, B-cell-depleted T cells, or PBMCs. Subjects who had been exposed to COVID-19, were actively infected with it, or had recovered from it provided the deeply sampled blood TCRbeta repertoires that made up the dataset. A freely available public database, intended as a resource for researchers studying the immune response to SARS-CoV-2, is where the repertoires were released. The samples were drawn from the first 160 participants of the ongoing ImmuneRACE study and from 1,254 subjects provided by 6 global collaborators. A de-identified subject ID, COVID-19 status, age in years and sex were almost always included in the sample metadata. Where available, HLA class I and class II types were obtained from metadata supplied by the sample provider rather than from assay-based typing.

The collaborating institutions used their own protocols to collect whole blood in K2EDTA tubes. For TCRbeta analysis, collaborator samples were shipped as frozen whole blood, as isolated PBMCs, or as DNA extracted from either sample type. TCRbeta CDR3 regions were amplified from genomic DNA using the immunoSEQ Assay, a bias-controlled multiplex PCR. The original methods were these. The number of nucleated cells in each sample was estimated from the amplification of reference gene primers within the assay. To quantify the absolute abundance of each unique TCRbeta CDR3 rearrangement, sequence reads were collapsed and filtered. For each sample, productive Simpson clonality was calculated by taking the square root of Simpson's diversity index across productive rearrangements. The clones in this table, taken by TCRdb from immuneACCESS, are in-frame only. Not every clone is retained; where verified, under half of the shortfall comes from an unresolved V gene, and the cause of the rest is unknown. V, J and clone size derive from that table, while D and trimming were established from the DNA sequence. The sample has under 250,000 clones on record, 82% of them singletons. Approximately 4.8% of the sample rests with the top ten.

The study at large found these results: The quantity of clinical and demographic metadata differed by source and by participant and was supplied without curation.

Comments on this clone: The clone's antigen remains unknown. Nothing much larger sits one base from this clone, and base qualities are not available.

The V end loses 5 bases and the J end loses 1 base, and a stretch of 9 bases separates them. From the cysteine through the phenylalanine, the CDR3 covers 14 amino acids. Of the read, only the CDR3 DNA is kept; its 42 bases are in frame from base 1. From a lookup of the germline V gene, CDR1 and CDR2 are MNHEY and SVGAGI. This chain is built from TRBV6-5 and TRBJ1-3, with TRBD1 tentatively as D gene (5 bases match). Sample: peripheral blood. This receptor was taken from a woman in her seventies with acute or convalescent COVID-19. The CDR3 in this case is CASSIAGSGNTIYF. The DNA sequence is TGTGCCAGCAGTATAGCAGGGTCTGGAAACACCATATATTTT.